This T cell receptor (beta chain) is drawn from a study of T cells after yellow fever vaccination. Turning to this clonotype: Its matching antigen is unknown.

Study-wide findings and caveats: Contamination by abundant bulk-population clonotypes could be present in FACS-sorted repertoires. Reappearance after the booster was seen for most primary-vaccination clones, at 96% CD4 and 75% to 90% CD8.

The germline V gene encodes CDR1 SGHTA and CDR2 FQGNSA. The CDR3 runs 18 residues. V was pared by 5 bases and J by 5 bases, with 24 bases between. TCRdb recomputed calls from the 5' RACE reads with MiXCR, one row per CDR3 protein. The sample consists of about 320,000 distinct CDR3 sequences, around 4.5% of them appearing once. V usage is TRBV7-2 and J usage is TRBJ2-2; D not resolved. Sample: PBMCs, taken 15 days after the yellow fever booster vaccination. The clonotype comes from a man between 18 and 29 years old who received the YFV17D yellow fever vaccine. CDR3 in amino acids: CASSPPMRILRGTGELFF. CDR3 nucleotide sequence: TGTGCCAGCAGCCCCCCAATGAGGATCCTTCGAGGTACCGGGGAGCTGTTTTTT. Combining the CDR3 with reference TRBV7-2 and TRBJ2-2 gives the whole variable domain GAGVSQSPSNKVTEKGKDVELRCDPISGHTALYWYRQSLGQGLEFLIYFQGNSAPDKSGLPSDRFSAERTGGSVSTLTIQRTQQEDSAVYLCASSPPMRILRGTGELFFGEGSRLTVL.